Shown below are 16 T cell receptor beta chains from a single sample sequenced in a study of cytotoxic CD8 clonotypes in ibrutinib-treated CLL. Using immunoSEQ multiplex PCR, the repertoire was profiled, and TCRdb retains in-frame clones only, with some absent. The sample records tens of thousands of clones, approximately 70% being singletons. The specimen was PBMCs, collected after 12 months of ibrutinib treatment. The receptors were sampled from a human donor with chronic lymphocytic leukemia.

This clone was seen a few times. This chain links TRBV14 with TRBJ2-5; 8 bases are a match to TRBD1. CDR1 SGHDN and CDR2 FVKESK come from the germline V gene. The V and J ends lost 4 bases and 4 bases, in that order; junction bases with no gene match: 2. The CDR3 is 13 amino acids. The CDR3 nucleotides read TGTGCCAGCAGCCTCGACAGGGGAGAGACCCAGTACTTC. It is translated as CASSLDRGETQYF.

CDR3 sequence reads: CASSPQAFGSYNEQFF. CDR3 coding DNA: TGTGCCAGCAGCCCGCAAGCGTTCGGCTCCTACAATGAGCAGTTCTTC. The chain combines TRBV28 with TRBJ2-1; D gene uncertain. The CDR3 runs to 16 residues. In germline, CDR1 is MDHEN, CDR2 SYDVKM. V was clipped by 6 bases and J by 0 bases, with 15 bases between them.

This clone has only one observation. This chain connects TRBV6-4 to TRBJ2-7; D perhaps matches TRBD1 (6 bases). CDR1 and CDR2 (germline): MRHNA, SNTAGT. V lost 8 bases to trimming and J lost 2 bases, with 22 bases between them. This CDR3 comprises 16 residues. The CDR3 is CASYLNWTERTYEQYF. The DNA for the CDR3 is TGTGCCAGCTACCTCAATTGGACAGAGAGAACCTACGAGCAGTACTTC.

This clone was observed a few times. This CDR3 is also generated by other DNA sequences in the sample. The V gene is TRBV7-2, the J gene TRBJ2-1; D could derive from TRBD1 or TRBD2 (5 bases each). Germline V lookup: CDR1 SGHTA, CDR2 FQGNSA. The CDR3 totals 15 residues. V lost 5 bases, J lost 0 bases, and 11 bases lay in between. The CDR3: CASSLGPSSYNEQFF. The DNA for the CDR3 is TGTGCCAGCAGCCTGGGACCCTCCTCCTACAATGAGCAGTTCTTC.

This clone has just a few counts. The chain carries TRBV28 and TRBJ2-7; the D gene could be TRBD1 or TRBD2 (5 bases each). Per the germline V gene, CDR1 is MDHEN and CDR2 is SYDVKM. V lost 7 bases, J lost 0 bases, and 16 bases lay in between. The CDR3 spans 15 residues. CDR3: CASKRGAVSSYEQYF. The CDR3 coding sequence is TGTGCCAGCAAAAGGGGAGCGGTGAGCTCCTACGAGCAGTACTTC.

This chain's CDR3 is CASSVPKKTENTGELFF. The CDR3, as DNA: TGTGCCAGCAGCGTACCCAAAAAGACAGAGAACACCGGGGAGCTGTTTTTT. This chain joins TRBV9 and TRBJ2-2; D is perhaps TRBD1 (5 bases). The CDR3 spans 17 residues. Deletions cut 1 base from V and 1 base from J, with 14 bases between. Germline V gives CDR1 SGDLS, CDR2 YYNGEE.

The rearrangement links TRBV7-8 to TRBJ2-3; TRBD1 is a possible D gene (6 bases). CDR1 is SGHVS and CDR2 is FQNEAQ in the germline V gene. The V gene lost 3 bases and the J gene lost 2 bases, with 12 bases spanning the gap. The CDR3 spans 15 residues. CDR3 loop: CASSLRTEYTDTQYF. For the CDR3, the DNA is TGTGCCAGCAGCTTGCGGACAGAATACACAGATACGCAGTATTTT.

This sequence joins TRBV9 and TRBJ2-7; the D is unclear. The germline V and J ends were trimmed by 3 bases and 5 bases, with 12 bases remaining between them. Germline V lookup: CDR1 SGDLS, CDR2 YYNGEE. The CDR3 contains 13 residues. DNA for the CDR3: TGTGCCAGCAGCGGGTTCGCGGCTAACGAGCAGTACTTC. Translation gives CASSGFAANEQYF.

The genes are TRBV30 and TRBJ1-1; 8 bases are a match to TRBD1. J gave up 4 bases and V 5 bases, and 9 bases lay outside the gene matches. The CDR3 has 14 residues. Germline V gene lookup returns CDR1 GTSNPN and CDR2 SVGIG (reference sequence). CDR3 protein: CAWGHRGRGTEAFF. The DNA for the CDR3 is TGTGCCTGGGGCCACAGGGGGAGAGGCACTGAAGCTTTCTTT.

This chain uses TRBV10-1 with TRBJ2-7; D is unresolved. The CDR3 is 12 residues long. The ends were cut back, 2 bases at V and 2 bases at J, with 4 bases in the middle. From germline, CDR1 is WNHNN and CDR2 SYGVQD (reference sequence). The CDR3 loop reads CASSEGPYEQYF. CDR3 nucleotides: TGCGCCAGCAGTGAGGGCCCCTACGAGCAGTACTTC.

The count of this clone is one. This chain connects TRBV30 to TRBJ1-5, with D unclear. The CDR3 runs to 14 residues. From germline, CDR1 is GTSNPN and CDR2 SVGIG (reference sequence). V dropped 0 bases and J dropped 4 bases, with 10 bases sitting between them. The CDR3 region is CAWSVRAVNQPQHF. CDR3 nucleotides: TGTGCCTGGAGTGTAAGAGCCGTGAATCAGCCCCAGCATTTT.

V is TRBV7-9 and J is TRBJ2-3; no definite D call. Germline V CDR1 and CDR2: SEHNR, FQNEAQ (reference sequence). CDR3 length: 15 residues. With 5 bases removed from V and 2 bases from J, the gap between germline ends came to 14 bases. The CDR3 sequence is CASSTDGLTTDTQYF. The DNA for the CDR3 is TGTGCCAGCAGCACCGACGGCCTGACCACAGATACGCAGTATTTT. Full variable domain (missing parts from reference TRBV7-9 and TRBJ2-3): DTGVSQNPRHKITKRGQNVTFRCDPISEHNRLYWYRQTLGQGPEFLTYFQNEAQLEKSRLLSDRFSAERPKGSFSTLEIQRTEQGDSAMYLCASSTDGLTTDTQYFGPGTRLTVL.

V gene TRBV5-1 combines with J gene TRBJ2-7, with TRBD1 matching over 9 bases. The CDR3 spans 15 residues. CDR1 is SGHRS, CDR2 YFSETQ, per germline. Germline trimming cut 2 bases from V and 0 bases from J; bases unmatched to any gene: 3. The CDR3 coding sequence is TGCGCCAGCAGCTTAGGGACAGGGAGCTCCTACGAGCAGTACTTC. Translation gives CASSLGTGSSYEQYF.

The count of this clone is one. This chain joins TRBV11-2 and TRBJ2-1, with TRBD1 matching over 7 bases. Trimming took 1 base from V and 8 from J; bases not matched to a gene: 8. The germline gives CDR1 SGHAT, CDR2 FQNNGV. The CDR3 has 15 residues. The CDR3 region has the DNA TGTGCCAGCAGCTTAGTTCAGGGGGTGGTTGATGAGCAGTTCTTC. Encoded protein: CASSLVQGVVDEQFF.

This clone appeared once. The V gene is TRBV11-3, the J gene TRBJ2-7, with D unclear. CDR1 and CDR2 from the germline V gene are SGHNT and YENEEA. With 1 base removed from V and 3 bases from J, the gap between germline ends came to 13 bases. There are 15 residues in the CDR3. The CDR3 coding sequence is TGTGCCAGCAGCTTAGCGGATGGGCCGGGCTACGAGCAGTACTTC. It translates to CASSLADGPGYEQYF.

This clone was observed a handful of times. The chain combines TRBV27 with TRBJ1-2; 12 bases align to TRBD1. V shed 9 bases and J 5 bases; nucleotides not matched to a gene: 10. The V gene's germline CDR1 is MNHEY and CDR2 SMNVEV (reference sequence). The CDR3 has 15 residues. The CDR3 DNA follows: TGTGCCAGTGCTCCCGGGACAGGGGGCTGGTATGGCTACACCTTC. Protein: CASAPGTGGWYGYTF.